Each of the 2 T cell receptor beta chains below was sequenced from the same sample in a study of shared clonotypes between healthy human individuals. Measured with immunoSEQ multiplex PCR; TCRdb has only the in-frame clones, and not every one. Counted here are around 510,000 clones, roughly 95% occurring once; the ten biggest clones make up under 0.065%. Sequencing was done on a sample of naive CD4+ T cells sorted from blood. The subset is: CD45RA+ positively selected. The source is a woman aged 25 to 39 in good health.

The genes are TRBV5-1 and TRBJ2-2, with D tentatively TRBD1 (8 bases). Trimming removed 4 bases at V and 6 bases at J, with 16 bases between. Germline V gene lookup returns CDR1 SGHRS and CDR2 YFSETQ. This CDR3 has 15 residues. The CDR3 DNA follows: TGCGCCAGCAGCCTCGACAGGGGAGGGTCCGGGGAGCTGTTTTTT. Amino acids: CASSLDRGGSGELFF.

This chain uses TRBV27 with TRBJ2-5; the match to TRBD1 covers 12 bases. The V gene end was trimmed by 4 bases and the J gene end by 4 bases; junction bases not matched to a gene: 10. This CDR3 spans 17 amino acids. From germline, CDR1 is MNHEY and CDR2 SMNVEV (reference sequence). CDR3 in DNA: TGTGCCAGCAGTTCGTTCTGGGGACAGGGGGCTCGAGAGACCCAGTACTTC. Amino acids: CASSSFWGQGARETQYF.